Described below is a single T cell receptor (beta chain) sequence and its context. The data belong to a study of memory CD4+ T cells and cytomegalovirus serostatus. Across the study: Healthy Belgian adult donors included under ten CMV-positive and about two dozen CMV-negative people.

This CDR3 comprises 18 residues. The V gene end was trimmed by 0 bases and the J gene end by 0 bases; junction bases not matched to a gene: 8. Single viable CD3+CD4+CD8-CD45RO+ cells were sorted as the memory CD4+ T cells. Serostatus was set by detecting CMV pp150, pp28, p38, p52 IgG. TCRdb's copy holds only in-frame clones and misses some; the assay was immunoSEQ multiplex PCR. The data show 50,000 to 55,000 clones, with just under 80% seen just once and about 0.79% held by the top ten. The TCR comes from an adult in good health and CMV-seronegative. The sequenced material came from memory CD4+ T cells from blood. The genes are TRBV23-1 and TRBJ1-5, with 7 bases matching TRBD1. Being an ORF, TRBV23-1 has a function that is uncertain. The chain's CDR3 is CASSQSGEQGNSNQPQHF. Here the CDR3 DNA reads TGCGCCAGCAGTCAATCGGGGGAACAGGGGAATAGCAATCAGCCCCAGCATTTT.